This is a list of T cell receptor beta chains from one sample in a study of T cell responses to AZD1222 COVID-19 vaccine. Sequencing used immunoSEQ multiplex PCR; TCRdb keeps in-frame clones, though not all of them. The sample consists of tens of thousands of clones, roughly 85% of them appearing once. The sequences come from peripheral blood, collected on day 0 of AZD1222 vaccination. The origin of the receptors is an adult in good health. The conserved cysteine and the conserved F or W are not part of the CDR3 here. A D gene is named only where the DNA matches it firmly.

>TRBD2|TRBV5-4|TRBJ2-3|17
ASSSRTSGGGTSTDTQY
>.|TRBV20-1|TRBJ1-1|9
SGQMNTEAF
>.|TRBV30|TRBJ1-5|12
AWSAGNFNQPQH
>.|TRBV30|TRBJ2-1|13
AWRGDRGSYNEQF
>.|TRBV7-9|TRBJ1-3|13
ASIRDLSSGNTIY
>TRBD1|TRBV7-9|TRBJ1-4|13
ASSFATGSNEKLF
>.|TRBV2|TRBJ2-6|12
ASSDRAGANVLT
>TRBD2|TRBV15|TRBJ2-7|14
ATSREGAGGLYEQY
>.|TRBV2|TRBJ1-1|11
ASSETDNTEAF
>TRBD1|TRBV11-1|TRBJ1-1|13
ASSFFSGGRTEAF
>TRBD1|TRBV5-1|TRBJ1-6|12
ASSRGQDNSPLH
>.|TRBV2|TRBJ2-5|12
ASSEYGGGETQY
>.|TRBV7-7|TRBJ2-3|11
ASSRLPRDTQY
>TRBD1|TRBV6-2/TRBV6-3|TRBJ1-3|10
ASSGQADTIY
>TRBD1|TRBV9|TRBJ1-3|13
ASSGTGGQGNTIY
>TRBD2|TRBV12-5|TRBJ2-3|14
ASQRLAGGSTDTQY
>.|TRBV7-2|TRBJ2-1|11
ASSLGAYNEQF
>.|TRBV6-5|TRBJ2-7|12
ASSPREGRYEQY
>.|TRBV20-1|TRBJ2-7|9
SALGYYEQY
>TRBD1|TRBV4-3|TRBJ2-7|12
ASSQGTGTGFIY